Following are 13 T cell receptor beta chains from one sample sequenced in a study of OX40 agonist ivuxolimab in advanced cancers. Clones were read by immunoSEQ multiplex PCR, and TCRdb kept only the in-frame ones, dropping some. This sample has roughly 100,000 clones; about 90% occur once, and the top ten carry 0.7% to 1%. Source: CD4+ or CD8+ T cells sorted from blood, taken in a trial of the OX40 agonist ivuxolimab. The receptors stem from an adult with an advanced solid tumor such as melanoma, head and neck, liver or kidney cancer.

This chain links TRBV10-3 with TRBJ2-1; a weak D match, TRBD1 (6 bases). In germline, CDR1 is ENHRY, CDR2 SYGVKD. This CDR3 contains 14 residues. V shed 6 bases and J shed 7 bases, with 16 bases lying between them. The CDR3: CAISQTGSFNEQFF. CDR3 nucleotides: TGTGCCATCAGCCAAACAGGGAGTTTTAATGAGCAGTTCTTC.

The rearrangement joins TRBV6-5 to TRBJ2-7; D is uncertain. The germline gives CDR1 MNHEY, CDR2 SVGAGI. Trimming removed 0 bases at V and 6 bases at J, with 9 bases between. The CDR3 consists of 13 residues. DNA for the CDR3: TGTGCCAGCAGTTACTCAACCCCTCTCGAGCAGTACTTC. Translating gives CASSYSTPLEQYF.

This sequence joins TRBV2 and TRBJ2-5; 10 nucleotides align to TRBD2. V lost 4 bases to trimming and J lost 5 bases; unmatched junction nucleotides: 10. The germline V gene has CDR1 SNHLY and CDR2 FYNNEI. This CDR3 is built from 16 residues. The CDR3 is CASSGGSGGASETQYF. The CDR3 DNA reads TGTGCCAGCAGTGGTGGAAGCGGGGGGGCCAGTGAGACCCAGTACTTC.

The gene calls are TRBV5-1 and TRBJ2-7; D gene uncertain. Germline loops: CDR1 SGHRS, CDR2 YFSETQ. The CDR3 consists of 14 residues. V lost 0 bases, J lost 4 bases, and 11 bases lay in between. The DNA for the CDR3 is TGCGCCAGCAGCTTGGAAGGGCTTGGGTACGAGCAGTACTTC. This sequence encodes CASSLEGLGYEQYF.

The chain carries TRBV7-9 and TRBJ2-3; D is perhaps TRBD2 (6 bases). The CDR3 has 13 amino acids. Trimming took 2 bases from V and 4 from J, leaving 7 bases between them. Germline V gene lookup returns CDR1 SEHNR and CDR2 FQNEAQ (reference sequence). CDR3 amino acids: CASSLPGADTQYF. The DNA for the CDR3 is TGTGCCAGCAGCTTACCGGGGGCAGATACGCAGTATTTT. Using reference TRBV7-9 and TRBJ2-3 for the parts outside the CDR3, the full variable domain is DTGVSQNPRHKITKRGQNVTFRCDPISEHNRLYWYRQTLGQGPEFLTYFQNEAQLEKSRLLSDRFSAERPKGSFSTLEIQRTEQGDSAMYLCASSLPGADTQYFGPGTRLTVL.

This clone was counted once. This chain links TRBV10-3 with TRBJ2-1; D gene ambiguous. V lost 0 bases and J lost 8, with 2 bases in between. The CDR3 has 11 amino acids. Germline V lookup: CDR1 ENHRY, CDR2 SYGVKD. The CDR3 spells CAISESYEQFF. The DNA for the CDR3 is TGTGCCATCAGTGAGTCGTATGAGCAGTTCTTC.

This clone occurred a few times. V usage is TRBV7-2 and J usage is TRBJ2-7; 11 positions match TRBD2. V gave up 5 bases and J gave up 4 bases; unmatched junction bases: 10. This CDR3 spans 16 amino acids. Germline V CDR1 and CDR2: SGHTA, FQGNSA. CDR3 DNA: TGTGCCAGCAGCGCATCCCTTAGCGGGGGGGCTTACGAGCAGTACTTC. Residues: CASSASLSGGAYEQYF.

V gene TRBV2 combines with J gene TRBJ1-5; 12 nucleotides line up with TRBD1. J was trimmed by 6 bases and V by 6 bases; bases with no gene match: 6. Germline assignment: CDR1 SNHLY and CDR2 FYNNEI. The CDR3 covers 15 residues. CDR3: CASRPGQGAAQPQHF. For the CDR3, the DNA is TGTGCCAGCAGGCCGGGACAGGGGGCAGCTCAGCCCCAGCATTTT.

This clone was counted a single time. CDR3 coding DNA: TGTGCCAGCAAATATGGACCACCTTTGTACAATGAGCAGTTCTTC. Translating gives CASKYGPPLYNEQFF. This rearrangement joins TRBV2 to TRBJ2-1; D gene ambiguous. The length of the CDR3 is 15 residues. V was cut by 7 bases and J by 4 bases, with 17 bases left in between. Germline V gene sequence: CDR1 SNHLY, CDR2 FYNNEI.

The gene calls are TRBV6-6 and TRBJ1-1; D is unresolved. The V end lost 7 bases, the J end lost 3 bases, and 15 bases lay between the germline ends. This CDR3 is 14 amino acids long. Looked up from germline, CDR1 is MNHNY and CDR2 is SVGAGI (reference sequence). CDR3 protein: CASTPRGRDTEAFF. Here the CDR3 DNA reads TGTGCCAGCACCCCCCGAGGGAGGGACACTGAAGCTTTCTTT.

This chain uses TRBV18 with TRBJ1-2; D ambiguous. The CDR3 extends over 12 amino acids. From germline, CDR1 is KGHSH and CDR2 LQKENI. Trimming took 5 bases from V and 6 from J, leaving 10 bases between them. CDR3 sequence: CASSFGRDGYTF. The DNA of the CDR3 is TGTGCCAGCTCATTTGGACGTGATGGCTACACCTTC.

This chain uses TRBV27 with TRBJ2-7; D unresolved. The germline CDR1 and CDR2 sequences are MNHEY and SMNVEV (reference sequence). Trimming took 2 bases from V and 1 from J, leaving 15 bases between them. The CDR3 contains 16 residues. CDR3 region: CASSLNPGISSYEQYF. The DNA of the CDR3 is TGTGCCAGCAGTTTAAACCCAGGCATTTCATCCTACGAGCAGTACTTC.

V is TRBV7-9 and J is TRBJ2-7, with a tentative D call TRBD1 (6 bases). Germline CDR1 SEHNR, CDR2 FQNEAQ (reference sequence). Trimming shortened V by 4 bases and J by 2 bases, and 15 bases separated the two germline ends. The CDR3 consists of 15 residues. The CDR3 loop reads CASSSLGSGAYEQYF. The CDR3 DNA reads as TGTGCCAGCAGCTCCTTAGGGTCAGGGGCCTACGAGCAGTACTTC.